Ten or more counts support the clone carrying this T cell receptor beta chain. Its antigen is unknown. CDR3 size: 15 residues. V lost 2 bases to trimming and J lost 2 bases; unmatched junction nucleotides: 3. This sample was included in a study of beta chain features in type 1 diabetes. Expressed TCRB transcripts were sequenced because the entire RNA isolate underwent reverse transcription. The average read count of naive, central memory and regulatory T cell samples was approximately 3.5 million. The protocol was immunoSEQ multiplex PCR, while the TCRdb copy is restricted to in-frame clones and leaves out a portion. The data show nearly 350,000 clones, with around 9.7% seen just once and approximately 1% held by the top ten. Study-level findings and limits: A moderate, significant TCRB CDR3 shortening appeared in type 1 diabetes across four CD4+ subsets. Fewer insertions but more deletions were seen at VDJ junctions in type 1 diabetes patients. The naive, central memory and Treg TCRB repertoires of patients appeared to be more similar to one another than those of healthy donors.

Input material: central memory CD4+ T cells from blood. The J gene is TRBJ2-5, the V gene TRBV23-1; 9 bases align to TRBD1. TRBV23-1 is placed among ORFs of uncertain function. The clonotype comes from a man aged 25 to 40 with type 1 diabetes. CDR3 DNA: TGCGCCAGCAGTCAACGTGACAGGGGGCAAGAGACCCAGTACTTC. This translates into CASSQRDRGQETQYF.